The 30 T cell receptor beta chains listed next were all sequenced from one sample in a study of CD8 T cells in ankylosing spondylitis. TCRdb re-analysed the 5' RACE reads in MiXCR, keeping a single row per CDR3 protein. Of around 770,000 distinct CDR3 sequences listed, under 20% were seen once; the top ten hold around 20%. Antigen specificity for these receptors is unknown. Notes on the study in general: What appeared characteristic of ankylosing spondylitis blood was a TCR beta motif of under 10 highly homologous variants.

The sample taken for sequencing was blood, either unsorted or a sorted T cell fraction (not recorded which). The origin of the receptors is a male donor with ankylosing spondylitis.

This clonotype has a handful of counts. The J gene is TRBJ2-1, the V gene TRBV5-1; D not certain. The CDR3 totals 16 residues. Germline V gives CDR1 SGHRS, CDR2 YFSETQ. Trimming removed 4 bases at V and 4 bases at J, with 18 bases between. The CDR3 DNA reads as TGCGCCAGCAGCCCGGACGCCTCCTGGGGATACAATGAGCAGTTCTTC. Amino acids: CASSPDASWGYNEQFF.

This clonotype appeared a few times. This chain uses TRBV7-2 with TRBJ2-5, with D unclear. The CDR3 has 11 residues. The V gene lost 6 bases and the J gene lost 5 bases, with 7 bases spanning the gap. CDR1 is SGHTA and CDR2 is FQGNSA in the germline V gene. The CDR3 region is CASRSAETQYF. CDR3 nucleotides: TGTGCCAGCAGATCTGCGGAGACCCAGTACTTC.

The sample holds a few counts of this clonotype. The rearrangement uses TRBV29-1 and TRBJ2-7; D not resolved. V was pared by 5 bases and J by 0 bases, with 11 bases between. CDR3 length equals 13 residues. CDR1 is SQVTM and CDR2 is ANQGSEA in the germline V gene. DNA of the CDR3: TGCAGCGTTCGTCAGGTTAGCTCCTACGAGCAGTACTTC. Translating gives CSVRQVSSYEQYF.

This clonotype has only a few counts. The genes are TRBV20-1 and TRBJ1-1; TRBD1 is a possible D gene (6 bases). The CDR3 runs 12 residues. From germline, CDR1 is DFQATT and CDR2 SNEGSKA (reference sequence). V lost 4 bases to trimming and J lost 1 base, with 7 bases between them. CDR3 loop: CSATRGNTEAFF. As DNA, the CDR3 is TGCAGTGCTACCAGGGGGAACACTGAAGCTTTCTTT.

V usage is TRBV29-1 and J usage is TRBJ1-1, with unresolved D. V was clipped by 3 bases and J by 4 bases, with 15 bases between them. The CDR3 extends over 14 amino acids. Germline V gene lookup returns CDR1 SQVTM and CDR2 ANQGSEA. CDR3 protein: CSVEVAGRGTEAFF. The CDR3 coding sequence is TGCAGCGTTGAGGTGGCAGGCCGGGGCACTGAAGCTTTCTTT.

This clonotype was counted between two and nine times. Here the CDR3 reads CASATMGQGKNQPQHF. The CDR3 nucleotides are TGTGCCAGCGCTACGATGGGACAGGGGAAAAATCAGCCCCAGCATTTT. This chain connects TRBV6-1 to TRBJ1-5; TRBD1 matches at 10 bases. The V gene end was trimmed by 8 bases and the J gene end by 4 bases; junction bases not matched to a gene: 11. CDR1 and CDR2 (germline): MNHNS, SASEGT. There are 16 residues in the CDR3.

The chain uses TRBV11-3 and TRBJ2-2; TRBD1 might be the D (6 bases). Germline values: CDR1 SGHNT, CDR2 YENEEA. The CDR3 contains 15 residues. Trimming left V 2 bases short and J 3 bases short, with 10 bases between. CDR3 sequence (DNA): TGTGCCAGCAGCTTATCCGGACAGTACACCGGGGAGCTGTTTTTT. Its translation: CASSLSGQYTGELFF.

This clonotype was found a few times. The V gene is TRBV3-1, the J gene TRBJ1-1; no clear D gene. The V gene's germline CDR1 is LGHDT and CDR2 YNNKEL (reference sequence). This CDR3 is 13 amino acids long. Trimming removed 1 base at V and 5 bases at J, with 8 bases between. This CDR3 is CASSQVPGTEAFF. The CDR3 DNA reads as TGTGCCAGCAGCCAAGTTCCGGGAACTGAAGCTTTCTTT.

This clonotype has a handful of counts. This chain links TRBV9 with TRBJ2-5; 10 nucleotides match TRBD2. The J segment lost 5 bases and the V segment lost 3 bases, leaving 13 bases of the junction unmatched. The CDR3 consists of 17 residues. The germline V gene has CDR1 SGDLS and CDR2 YYNGEE. The CDR3, as DNA: TGTGCCAGCAGCGCGGGGGGGCTAGCGGGGGTATTGGAGACCCAGTACTTC. Protein product: CASSAGGLAGVLETQYF.

V usage is TRBV6-2 or TRBV6-3 and J usage is TRBJ2-7; TRBD2 matches 8 bases. Germline lookup yields CDR1 MNHEY and CDR2 SVGEGT. Trimming at V came to 4 bases and at J to 4 bases, leaving 9 bases not matched to a gene. The CDR3 sequence is 15 residues long. CDR3 region: CASSWLGLELYEQYF. Written as DNA, the CDR3 is TGTGCCAGCAGTTGGTTGGGACTAGAACTTTACGAGCAGTACTTC.

This clonotype was seen a handful of times. The chain couples TRBV9 to TRBJ2-5, with TRBD1 matching over 8 bases. V was pared by 3 bases and J by 1 base, with 5 bases of the junction left unmatched. CDR1 and CDR2 from the germline V gene are SGDLS and YYNGEE. This CDR3 region has 15 residues. The CDR3 here is CASSAQGAFQETQYF. CDR3 bases: TGTGCCAGCAGCGCCCAGGGGGCCTTCCAAGAGACCCAGTACTTC.

The chain joins TRBV4-2 to TRBJ2-1; maybe TRBD2 (7 bases). The CDR3 sequence is 15 residues long. In germline, CDR1 is LGHNA, CDR2 YNFKEQ. The ends were cut back, 1 base at V and 4 bases at J, with 11 bases in the middle. Here the CDR3 DNA reads TGTGCCAGCAGCCAAGTAGGGGGAGGGTACAATGAGCAGTTCTTC. This translates into CASSQVGGGYNEQFF.

The chain links TRBV29-1 to TRBJ2-7, with 8 bases fitting TRBD2. The CDR3 is made up of 13 amino acids. Germline V gene data show CDR1 as SQVTM and CDR2 as ANQGSEA. V lost 4 bases and J lost 2; bases outside the gene matches: 4. CDR3 nucleotides: TGCAGCGTTGGAAGCGGGAGCACCTACGAGCAGTACTTC. The encoded protein is CSVGSGSTYEQYF.

The chain uses TRBV7-9 and TRBJ2-7; D unclear. The CDR3 is made up of 14 amino acids. Trimming left V 4 bases short and J 2 bases short, with 12 bases between. Germline V gene lookup returns CDR1 SEHNR and CDR2 FQNEAQ (reference sequence). CDR3 coding DNA: TGTGCCAGCAGCTCTTCCCTCGGCCCCTACGAGCAGTACTTC. Residues: CASSSSLGPYEQYF. Full variable domain (remainder filled in from reference TRBV7-9 and TRBJ2-7): DTGVSQNPRHKITKRGQNVTFRCDPISEHNRLYWYRQTLGQGPEFLTYFQNEAQLEKSRLLSDRFSAERPKGSFSTLEIQRTEQGDSAMYLCASSSSLGPYEQYFGPGTRLTVT.

This clonotype turned up a few times. This chain joins TRBV6-5 and TRBJ1-2, with 7 positions matching TRBD1. V trimming: 4 bases; J trimming: 4 bases; junction bases outside the gene matches: 9. CDR1 and CDR2 (germline): MNHEY, SVGAGI. The CDR3 covers 15 residues. CDR3 coding DNA: TGTGCCAGCAGTTCCCCGACAGGGCATATCTATGGCTACACCTTC. Encoded protein: CASSSPTGHIYGYTF.

This clonotype was found a few times. The rearrangement uses TRBV20-1 and TRBJ2-3, with 8 bases lining up with TRBD1. The CDR3 runs to 15 residues. The J segment lost 1 base and the V segment lost 2 bases, leaving 5 bases of the junction unmatched. The germline CDR1 and CDR2 sequences are DFQATT and SNEGSKA (reference sequence). DNA of the CDR3: TGCAGTGCTAGAAGAGAGGGACAGGGCACAGATACGCAGTATTTT. This codes for CSARREGQGTDTQYF.

This clonotype showed up just a few times. The rearrangement uses TRBV20-1 and TRBJ1-6; possible D gene TRBD1, 5 bases. Trimming removed 0 bases from V and 13 bases from J, with 13 bases in between. There are 13 residues in the CDR3. The germline CDR1 and CDR2 sequences are DFQATT and SNEGSKA (reference sequence). The CDR3 region is CSAREEGFSPLHF. The DNA for the CDR3 is TGCAGTGCTAGAGAGGAGGGGTTTTCCCCCCTCCACTTT.

This clonotype was counted a few times. The V gene is TRBV20-1, the J gene TRBJ2-3; 10 nucleotides align to TRBD2. The ends lost 5 bases at V and 5 bases at J; junction bases unmatched: 10. The CDR3 has 15 amino acids. Per the germline V gene, CDR1 is DFQATT and CDR2 is SNEGSKA (reference sequence). CDR3 sequence reads: CSAWDERGGQDTQYF. CDR3 DNA: TGCAGTGCTTGGGATGAGCGGGGGGGCCAAGATACGCAGTATTTT.

DNA of the CDR3: TGTGCCAGCAGCACTTTAGGTGGGGGCGACGAGCAGTACTTC. Translated: CASSTLGGGDEQYF. This chain joins TRBV28 and TRBJ2-7, with a weak D call TRBD1 (6 bases). Deletions cut 6 bases from V and 5 bases from J, with 17 bases between. The CDR3 runs to 14 residues. Germline values: CDR1 MDHEN, CDR2 SYDVKM. The full variable domain, its missing parts supplied by reference TRBV28 and TRBJ2-7, is DVKVTQSSRYLVKRTGEKVFLECVQDMDHENMFWYRQDPGLGLRLIYFSYDVKMKEKGDIPEGYSVSREKKERFSLILESASTNQTSMYLCASSTLGGGDEQYFGPGTRLTVT.

This clonotype was seen only a few times. The rearrangement uses TRBV9 and TRBJ2-3, with D unclear. The CDR3 is 19 residues long. The V gene's germline CDR1 is SGDLS and CDR2 YYNGEE. Between the trimmed V and J ends, which lost 0 bases and 2 bases, there was a span of 22 bases. CDR3 nucleotide sequence: TGTGCCAGCAGCGTAGACGGTTTGGCTATGGGCATTGACACAGATACGCAGTATTTT. It specifies CASSVDGLAMGIDTDTQYF. Full variable domain (outside the CDR3, taken from reference TRBV9 and TRBJ2-3): DSGVTQTPKHLITATGQRVTLRCSPRSGDLSVYWYQQSLDQGLQFLIQYYNGEERAKGNILERFSAQQFPDLHSELNLSSLELGDSALYFCASSVDGLAMGIDTDTQYFGPGTRLTVL.

This chain links TRBV20-1 with TRBJ2-7, with 12 bases aligning to TRBD2. The CDR3 is made up of 15 amino acids. The junction had 3 bases not matched to a gene; V was cut back by 0 bases and J by 3 bases. Germline V gives CDR1 DFQATT, CDR2 SNEGSKA (reference sequence). The CDR3 is CSARDLAGGVYEQYF. CDR3 nucleotides: TGCAGTGCTAGAGATCTAGCGGGAGGGGTCTACGAGCAGTACTTC.

This clonotype was picked up many times. The chain combines TRBV6-2 or TRBV6-3 with TRBJ2-3, with unresolved D. V lost 6 bases, J lost 2 bases, and 9 bases lay in between. The CDR3 is 13 amino acids. Looked up from germline, CDR1 is MNHEY and CDR2 is SVGEGT. CDR3 protein: CASRPIITDTQYF. The CDR3 nucleotides read TGTGCCAGCAGGCCGATTATCACAGATACGCAGTATTTT.

This clonotype was detected many times. The chain uses TRBV6-5 and TRBJ2-3, with D perhaps TRBD2 (6 bases). The CDR3 extends over 14 amino acids. Germline CDR1 is MNHEY and CDR2 is SVGAGI. Trimming cost V 0 bases and J 9 bases, with 13 bases left between them. The CDR3 spells CASSYSEGATTQYF. Here the CDR3 DNA reads TGTGCCAGCAGTTACTCGGAGGGAGCGACAACGCAGTATTTT.

This clonotype has only a few counts. This chain links TRBV29-1 with TRBJ1-2; tentative D call: TRBD1 (6 bases). Germline V gene data show CDR1 as SQVTM and CDR2 as ANQGSEA. The V end was cut by 3 bases, the J end by 7 bases, with 12 bases between. This CDR3 region has 12 residues. The CDR3 region is CSVDTGLFGYTF. The CDR3 DNA is TGCAGCGTTGACACAGGGTTGTTTGGCTACACCTTC.

The chain employs TRBV19 and TRBJ2-5; no clear D gene. The CDR3 totals 16 residues. CDR1 LNHDA and CDR2 SQIVND come from the germline V gene (reference sequence). Trimming left V 0 bases short and J 2 bases short, with 13 bases between. CDR3 in amino acids: CASSIDFKAGQETQYF. The CDR3 nucleotides read TGTGCCAGTAGTATAGATTTTAAAGCAGGTCAAGAGACCCAGTACTTC.

Ten or more counts support this clonotype. This sequence joins TRBV5-6 and TRBJ2-1; TRBD2 agrees at 10 bases. Germline lookup yields CDR1 SGHDT and CDR2 YYEEEE. The CDR3 extends over 16 amino acids. V dropped 0 bases and J dropped 8; count of bases not matched to a gene: 8. In nucleotides, the CDR3 is TGTGCCAGCAGCTTGGGGGGTCTAGCGGGAGCCGATGAGCAGTTCTTC. Protein: CASSLGGLAGADEQFF.

The chain uses TRBV7-9 and TRBJ1-5; 7 bases are a match to TRBD1. V gave up 1 base and J gave up 4 bases; unmatched junction bases: 7. This CDR3 has 16 residues. The germline gives CDR1 SEHNR, CDR2 FQNEAQ (reference sequence). The CDR3 here is CASSLVKGQPNQPQHF. The CDR3 DNA reads TGTGCCAGCAGCTTAGTAAAGGGACAGCCAAATCAGCCCCAGCATTTT.

V gene TRBV2 combines with J gene TRBJ2-1, with D unresolved. The germline CDR1 and CDR2 sequences are SNHLY and FYNNEI. CDR3 length equals 13 residues. Trimming stripped 4 bases from V and 4 bases from J, with 8 bases between. This CDR3 is CASSVYTYNEQFF. As DNA, the CDR3 is TGTGCCAGCAGTGTATACACATACAATGAGCAGTTCTTC.

V gene TRBV6-1 combines with J gene TRBJ2-7; 13 positions agree with TRBD2. Germline loops: CDR1 MNHNS, CDR2 SASEGT. Losses at the gene ends were 5 bases for V and 7 bases for J; bases not matched to a gene: 8. This CDR3 has 15 amino acids. CDR3 bases: TGTGCCAGCAGTCCTGGACTAGCGGGAGAGTGGGAGCAGTACTTC. Protein: CASSPGLAGEWEQYF.

This clonotype was seen a few times. V usage is TRBV12-3 or TRBV12-4 and J usage is TRBJ2-7; D is possibly TRBD2 (7 bases). CDR3 length: 14 residues. V lost 3 bases, J lost 0 bases, and 9 bases lay in between. Here the CDR3 DNA reads TGTGCCAGCAGTTTCGGGGGGCTCTCCTACGAGCAGTACTTC. This encodes CASSFGGLSYEQYF.